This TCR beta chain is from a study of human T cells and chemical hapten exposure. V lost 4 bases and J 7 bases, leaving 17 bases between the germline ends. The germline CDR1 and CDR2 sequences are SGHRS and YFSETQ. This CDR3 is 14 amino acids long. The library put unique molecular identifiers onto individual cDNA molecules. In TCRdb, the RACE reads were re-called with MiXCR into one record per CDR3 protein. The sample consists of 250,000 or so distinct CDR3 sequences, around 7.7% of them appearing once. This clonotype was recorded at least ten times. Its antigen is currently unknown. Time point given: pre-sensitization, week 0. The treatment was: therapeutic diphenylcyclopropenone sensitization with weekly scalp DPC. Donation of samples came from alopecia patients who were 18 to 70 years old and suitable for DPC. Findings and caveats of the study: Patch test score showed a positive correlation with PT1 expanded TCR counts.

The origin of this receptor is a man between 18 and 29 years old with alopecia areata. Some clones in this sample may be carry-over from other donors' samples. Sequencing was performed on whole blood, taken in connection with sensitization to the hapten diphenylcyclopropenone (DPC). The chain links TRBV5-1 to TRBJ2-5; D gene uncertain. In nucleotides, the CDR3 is TGCGCCAGCAGCGCAGGAACGACCGGCCGGACCCAGTACTTC. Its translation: CASSAGTTGRTQYF.